This TCR beta chain was recovered during a study of breast tumors, draining lymph nodes, adjacent tissues. Findings and limits, study-wide: That most tumor T cells come from lymph nodes remained unproven. Luminal-like breast cancer showed significantly greater tumor-nontumor repertoire similarity than basal-like breast cancer did. Compared with lymph nodes, tumors were less diverse; compared with nontumor tissue, more.

The V end was cut by 4 bases, the J end by 10 bases, with 14 bases between. CDR3 length: 12 residues. Germline V gene data show CDR1 as SQVTM and CDR2 as ANQGSEA. Axillary draining lymph nodes of breast cancer patients supplied the node samples. There are many counts of this clonotype. Its antigen is currently unknown. TCRdb re-called the multiplex PCR reads through MiXCR, storing one row per CDR3 protein. Of around 190,000 distinct CDR3 sequences listed, roughly 30% are singletons. The sample was axillary lymph node tissue. The J gene is TRBJ1-3, the V gene TRBV29-1, with D uncertain. This clonotype originated in a female donor with breast cancer. Some clones in this sample may be carry-over from other donors' samples. The CDR3 reads CSVGGLLRTIYF. The DNA of the CDR3 is TGCAGCGTTGGAGGGCTCCTTCGGACCATATATTTT. The full variable domain, with the rest looked up from reference TRBV29-1 and TRBJ1-3, is SAVISQKPSRDICQRGTSLTIQCQVDSQVTMMFWYRQQPGQSLTLIATANQGSEATYESGFVIDKFPISRPNLTFSTLTVSNMSPEDSSIYLCSVGGLLRTIYFGEGSWLTVV.